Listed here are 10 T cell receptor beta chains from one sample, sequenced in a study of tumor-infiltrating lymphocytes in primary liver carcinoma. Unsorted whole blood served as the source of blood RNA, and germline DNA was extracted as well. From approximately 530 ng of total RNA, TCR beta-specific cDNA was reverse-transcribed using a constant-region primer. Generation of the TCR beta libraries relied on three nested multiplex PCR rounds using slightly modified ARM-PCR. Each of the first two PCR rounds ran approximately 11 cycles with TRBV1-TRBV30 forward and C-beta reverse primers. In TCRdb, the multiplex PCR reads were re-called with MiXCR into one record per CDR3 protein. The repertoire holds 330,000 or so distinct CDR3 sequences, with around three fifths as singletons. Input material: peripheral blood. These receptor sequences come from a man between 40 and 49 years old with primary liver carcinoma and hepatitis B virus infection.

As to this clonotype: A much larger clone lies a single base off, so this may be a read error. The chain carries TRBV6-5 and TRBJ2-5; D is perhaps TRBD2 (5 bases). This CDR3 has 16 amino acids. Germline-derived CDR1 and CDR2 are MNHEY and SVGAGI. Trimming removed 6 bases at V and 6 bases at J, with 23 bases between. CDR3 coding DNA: TGTGCCAGCAGGGCAGTCGTCGGTAGCGTTGCGAAGACCCAGTACTTC. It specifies CASRAVVGSVAKTQYF.

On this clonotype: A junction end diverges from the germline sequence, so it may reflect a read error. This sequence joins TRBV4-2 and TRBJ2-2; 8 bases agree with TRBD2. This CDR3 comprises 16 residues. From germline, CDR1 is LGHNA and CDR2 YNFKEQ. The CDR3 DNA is TGCGTCAGCAGCCAAGGCACGGGAGGGGACACCGGGGAGCCGTTTTTT. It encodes CVSSQGTGGDTGEPFF.

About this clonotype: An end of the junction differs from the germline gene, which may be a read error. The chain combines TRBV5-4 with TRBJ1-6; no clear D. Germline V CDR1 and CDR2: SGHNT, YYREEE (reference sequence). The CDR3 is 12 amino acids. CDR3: CANSEYNSPLHF. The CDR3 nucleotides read TGTGCCAACAGCGAGTATAATTCGCCCCTCCACTTT.

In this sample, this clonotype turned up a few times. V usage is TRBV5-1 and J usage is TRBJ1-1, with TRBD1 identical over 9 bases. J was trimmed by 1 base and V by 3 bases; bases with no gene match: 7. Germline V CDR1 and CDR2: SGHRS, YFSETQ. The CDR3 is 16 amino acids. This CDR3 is CASSSIPGQGNTEAFF. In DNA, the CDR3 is TGCGCCAGCAGCTCGATCCCGGGACAGGGGAACACTGAAGCTTTCTTT.

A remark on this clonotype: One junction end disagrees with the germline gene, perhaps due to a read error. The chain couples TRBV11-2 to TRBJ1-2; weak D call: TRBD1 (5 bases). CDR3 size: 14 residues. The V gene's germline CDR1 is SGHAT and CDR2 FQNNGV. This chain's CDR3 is CASLGEREEYGYTF. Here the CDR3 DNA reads TGTGCCAGCTTGGGGGAACGGGAAGAGTATGGCTACACATTC.

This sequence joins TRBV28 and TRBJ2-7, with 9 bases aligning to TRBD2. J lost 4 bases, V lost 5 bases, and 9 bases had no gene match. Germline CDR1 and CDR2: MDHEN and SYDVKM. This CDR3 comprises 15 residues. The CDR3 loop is CASSPFAGGGYEQYF. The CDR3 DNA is TGTGCCAGCAGTCCTTTCGCGGGGGGGGGTTACGAGCAGTACTTC.

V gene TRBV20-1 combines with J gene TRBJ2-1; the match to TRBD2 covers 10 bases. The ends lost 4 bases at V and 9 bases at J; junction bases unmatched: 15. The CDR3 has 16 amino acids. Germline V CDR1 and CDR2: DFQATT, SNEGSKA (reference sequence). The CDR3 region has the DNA TGCAGTGCTATCAGTTGGGCTAGCGGGAGTTCGGCTGAGCAGTTCTTC. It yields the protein CSAISWASGSSAEQFF.

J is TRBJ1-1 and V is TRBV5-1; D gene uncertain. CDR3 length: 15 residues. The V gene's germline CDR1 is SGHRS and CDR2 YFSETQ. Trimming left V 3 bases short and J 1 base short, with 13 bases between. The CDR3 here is CASSSWGETNTEAFF. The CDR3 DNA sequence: TGCGCCAGCAGCTCGTGGGGAGAGACGAACACTGAAGCTTTCTTT.

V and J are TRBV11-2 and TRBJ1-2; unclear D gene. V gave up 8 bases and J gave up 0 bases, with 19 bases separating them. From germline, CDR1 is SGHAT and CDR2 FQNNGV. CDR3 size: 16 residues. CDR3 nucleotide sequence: TGTGCCAGCGACTCCCCGGACGAGCTCACTAACTATGGCTACACCTTC. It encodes CASDSPDELTNYGYTF.

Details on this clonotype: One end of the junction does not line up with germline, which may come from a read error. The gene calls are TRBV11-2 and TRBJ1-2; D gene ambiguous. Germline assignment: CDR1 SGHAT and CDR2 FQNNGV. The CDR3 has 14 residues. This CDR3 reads CASNRIGGNYGYNF. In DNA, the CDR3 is TGTGCCAGCAACCGTATCGGTGGTAACTATGGCTACAACTTC.